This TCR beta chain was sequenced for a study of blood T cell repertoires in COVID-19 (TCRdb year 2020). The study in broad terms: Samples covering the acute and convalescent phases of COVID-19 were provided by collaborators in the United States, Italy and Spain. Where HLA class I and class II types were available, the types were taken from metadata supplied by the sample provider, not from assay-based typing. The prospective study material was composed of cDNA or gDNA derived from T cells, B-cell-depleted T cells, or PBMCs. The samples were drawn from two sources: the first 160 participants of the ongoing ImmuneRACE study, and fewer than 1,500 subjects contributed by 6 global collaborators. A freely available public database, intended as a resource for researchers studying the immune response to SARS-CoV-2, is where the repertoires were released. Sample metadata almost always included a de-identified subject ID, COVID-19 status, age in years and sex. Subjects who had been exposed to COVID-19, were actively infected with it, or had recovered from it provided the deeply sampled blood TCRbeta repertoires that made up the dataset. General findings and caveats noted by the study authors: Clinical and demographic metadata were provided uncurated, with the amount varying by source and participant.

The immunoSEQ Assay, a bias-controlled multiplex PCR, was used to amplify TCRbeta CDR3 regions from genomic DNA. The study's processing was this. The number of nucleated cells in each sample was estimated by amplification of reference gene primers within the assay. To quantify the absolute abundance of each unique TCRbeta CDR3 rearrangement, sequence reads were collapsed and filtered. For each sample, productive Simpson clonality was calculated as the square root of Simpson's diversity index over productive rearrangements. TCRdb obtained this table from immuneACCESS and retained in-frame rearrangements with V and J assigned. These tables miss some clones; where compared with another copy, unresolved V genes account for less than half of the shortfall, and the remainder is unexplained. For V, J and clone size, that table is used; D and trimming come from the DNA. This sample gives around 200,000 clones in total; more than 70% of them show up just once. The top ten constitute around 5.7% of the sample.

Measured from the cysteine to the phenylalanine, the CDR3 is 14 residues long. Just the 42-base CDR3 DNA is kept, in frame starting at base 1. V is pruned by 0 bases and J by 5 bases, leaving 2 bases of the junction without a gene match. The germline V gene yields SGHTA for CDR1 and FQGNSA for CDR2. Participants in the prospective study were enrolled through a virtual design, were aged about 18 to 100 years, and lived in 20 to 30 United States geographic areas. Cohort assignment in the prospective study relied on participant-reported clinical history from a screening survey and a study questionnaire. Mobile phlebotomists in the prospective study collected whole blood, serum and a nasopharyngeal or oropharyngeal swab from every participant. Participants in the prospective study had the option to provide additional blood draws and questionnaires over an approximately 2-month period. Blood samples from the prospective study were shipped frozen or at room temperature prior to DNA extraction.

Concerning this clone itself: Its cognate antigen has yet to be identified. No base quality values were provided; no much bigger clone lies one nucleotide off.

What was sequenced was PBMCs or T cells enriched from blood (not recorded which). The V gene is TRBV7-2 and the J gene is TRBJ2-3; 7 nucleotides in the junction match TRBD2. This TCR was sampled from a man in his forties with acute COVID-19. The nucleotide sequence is TGTGCCAGCAGCTTAGCCGGGGGGAGAGATACGCAGTATTTT. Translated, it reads CASSLAGGRDTQYF.